The present entry profiles one T cell receptor beta chain with its context. Its antigen is unidentified. CDR3 length: 16 amino acids. J was trimmed by 4 bases and V by 5 bases; bases with no gene match: 11. The record originates from a study of blood T cells in healthy people across ages. Alongside a J-beta primer mix, a sample-barcoded 5' primer served in a second PCR lasting roughly 7 to 11 cycles. Each CDR3 protein gets one entry after TCRdb re-called the 5' RACE reads with MiXCR. This sample has about 1.7 million distinct CDR3 sequences, with 28% found just once. Study conclusions and caveats: A strong correlation was seen between TCR beta diversity and naive T cell percentage. Shifts in expanded clonotypes may have been confounded by donor CMV status, which was unknown.

About 9.6 milliliters of peripheral blood were drawn from each donor into EDTA-treated tubes. No fewer than 6 micrograms of total RNA were isolated from every sample. What was sequenced was blood. The sequence derives from a woman aged 25-40 years in good health. The chain employs TRBV12-3 or TRBV12-4 and TRBJ1-2, with TRBD1 matching over 9 bases. CDR3 sequence: CASSRDRTGAGYGYTF. DNA for the CDR3: TGTGCCAGCAGTCGCGATAGGACAGGGGCGGGCTATGGCTACACCTTC.